Given below is one T cell receptor (beta chain) in context. This entry belongs to a study of cytomegalovirus exposure and HLA in healthy donors. In germline, CDR1 is MNHEY, CDR2 SMNVEV (reference sequence). V shed 4 bases and J 7 bases; nucleotides not matched to a gene: 6. CDR3 length: 15 residues. The PCR contained 60 Vbeta and 13 Jbeta primers. Repertoires were generated with immunoSEQ multiplex PCR, while TCRdb's copy carries only in-frame clones and drops some. The sample comprises about 150,000 clones, just under 75% of which are singletons, and 1.5% to 2% rests with the top ten. The J gene is TRBJ1-6, the V gene TRBV27; 8 bases are a match to TRBD1. The sequenced sample consisted of PBMCs. This sequence was found in a woman aged 18-29 years in good health and CMV-seronegative. CDR3 nucleotide sequence: TGTGCCAGCAGTTCCGGACAGGGAATGAATTCACCCCTCCACTTT. Protein: CASSSGQGMNSPLHF.